What follows are 26 T cell receptor beta chains derived from one specimen sequenced in a study of blood T cell repertoires in COVID-19. The data were produced by immunoSEQ multiplex PCR, yet TCRdb's version contains in-frame clones alone and is incomplete. The sample yields about 50,000 clones, around 87% seen once. The source material was peripheral blood. Source of these receptors: a man in his forties or fifties with active COVID-19.

V gene TRBV7-2 combines with J gene TRBJ2-3; weak D call: TRBD1 (7 bases). Germline CDR1 and CDR2: SGHTA and FQGNSA. Trimming removed 5 bases from V and 8 bases from J, with 23 bases in between. This CDR3 contains 16 residues. CDR3 DNA: TGTGCCAGCAGCGGCAGGGGGGCCCAACTTGCGGGTACGCAGTATTTT. It codes for CASSGRGAQLAGTQYF.

The chain joins TRBV6-5 to TRBJ2-2; TRBD2 matches 8 bases. This CDR3 is 14 amino acids long. Germline lookup yields CDR1 MNHEY and CDR2 SVGAGI. The ends lost 7 bases at V and 7 bases at J; junction bases unmatched: 8. Here the CDR3 DNA reads TGTGCCAGCACGCGGCGGGGGGTAGGCGGGGAGCTGTTTTTT. This translates into CASTRRGVGGELFF.

The chain links TRBV5-1 to TRBJ1-5, with 7 positions matching TRBD1. This CDR3 has 14 residues. Germline V gene lookup returns CDR1 SGHRS and CDR2 YFSETQ. J was trimmed by 3 bases and V by 3 bases; bases with no gene match: 3. The DNA of the CDR3 is TGCGCCAGCAGCTCGGGACAGCCCAATCAGCCCCAGCATTTT. Translation: CASSSGQPNQPQHF.

The chain combines TRBV10-3 with TRBJ1-5; D remains ambiguous. This CDR3 has 14 amino acids. CDR1 is ENHRY, CDR2 SYGVKD, per germline. V lost 4 bases to trimming and J lost 3 bases, with 10 bases between them. CDR3 protein: CAISGGLTNQPQHF. CDR3 DNA sequence: TGTGCCATCAGTGGTGGCCTTACCAATCAGCCCCAGCATTTT.

The J gene is TRBJ1-1, the V gene TRBV5-4, with D maybe TRBD1 (5 bases). CDR1 and CDR2 (germline): SGHNT, YYREEE (reference sequence). V lost 4 bases and J lost 3, with 13 bases in between. The CDR3 is 14 amino acids. CDR3 sequence: CASSPGRRDTEAFF. CDR3 in DNA: TGTGCCAGCAGCCCCGGTCGCAGGGACACTGAAGCTTTCTTT. Complete variable domain (other parts from reference TRBV5-4 and TRBJ1-1): ETGVTQSPTHLIKTRGQQVTLRCSSQSGHNTVSWYQQALGQGPQFIFQYYREEENGRGNFPPRFSGLQFPNYSSELNVNALELDDSALYLCASSPGRRDTEAFFGQGTRLTVV.

This sequence joins TRBV19 and TRBJ1-5; TRBD1 matches at 7 bases. The CDR3 is made up of 13 amino acids. V lost 7 bases and J lost 5; bases outside the gene matches: 5. Germline V lookup: CDR1 LNHDA, CDR2 SQIVND (reference sequence). The CDR3 spells CASIDRVDQPQHF. The CDR3 coding sequence is TGTGCCAGTATCGACAGGGTGGATCAGCCCCAGCATTTT.

This chain connects TRBV10-3 to TRBJ2-5, with D possibly TRBD1 on 6 matching bases. V shed 6 bases and J shed 1 base, with 15 bases lying between them. Germline V CDR1 and CDR2: ENHRY, SYGVKD. The CDR3 runs to 15 residues. CDR3 in DNA: TGTGCCATCAGAGCCCGGACAGCTACCCAAGAGACCCAGTACTTC. Translation gives CAIRARTATQETQYF.

The rearrangement uses TRBV6-6 and TRBJ1-3; D uncertain. Trimming removed 7 bases from V and 0 bases from J, with 4 bases in between. CDR1 is MNHNY and CDR2 is SVGAGI in the germline V gene (reference sequence). This CDR3 region has 12 residues. The DNA for the CDR3 is TGTGCCAGCACCCACTCTGGAAACACCATATATTTT. It yields the protein CASTHSGNTIYF.

V is TRBV19 and J is TRBJ2-1; D perhaps matches TRBD2 (5 bases). V dropped 11 bases and J dropped 11 bases, with 10 bases sitting between them. The CDR3 runs to 9 residues. Germline V gene sequence: CDR1 LNHDA, CDR2 SQIVND (reference sequence). The CDR3 nucleotides are TGTGCCCGAGGGATGAAGCAGTTCTTC. It translates to CARGMKQFF.

The chain has TRBV5-1 and TRBJ2-7; 9 nucleotides line up with TRBD1. J was trimmed by 3 bases and V by 4 bases; bases with no gene match: 5. The CDR3 length is 14 residues. Germline V gives CDR1 SGHRS, CDR2 YFSETQ. In DNA form, the CDR3 reads TGCGCCAGCAGCCCTGGACAGGGGTACTACGAGCAGTACTTC. This translates into CASSPGQGYYEQYF.

This chain uses TRBV6-5 with TRBJ2-1; 10 bases line up with TRBD2. J was trimmed by 12 bases and V by 8 bases; bases with no gene match: 13. Germline V gives CDR1 MNHEY, CDR2 SVGAGI. This CDR3 is built from 14 residues. CDR3 nucleotide sequence: TGTGCCAGCGCCGGGACTAGCGATTTAAGGGGGCAGTTCTTC. Its protein is CASAGTSDLRGQFF.

This clone showed up just once. This chain joins TRBV9 and TRBJ2-7, with D possibly being TRBD2 (5 bases). CDR1 is SGDLS, CDR2 YYNGEE, per germline. This CDR3 has 16 residues. The V end lost 0 bases, the J end lost 2 bases, and 15 bases lay between the germline ends. The DNA of the CDR3 is TGTGCCAGCAGCGTAGGGTTACGGGGAAACACCTACGAGCAGTACTTC. This sequence encodes CASSVGLRGNTYEQYF.

The J gene is TRBJ2-4, the V gene TRBV30; 8 bases are shared with TRBD1. The germline V gene encodes CDR1 GTSNPN and CDR2 SVGIG (reference sequence). This CDR3 has 13 amino acids. Losses at the gene ends were 5 bases for V and 6 bases for J; bases not matched to a gene: 6. This CDR3 is CAWSTGVGNIQYF. CDR3 in DNA: TGTGCCTGGTCGACAGGGGTTGGAAACATTCAGTACTTC.

The genes are TRBV30 and TRBJ2-4, with TRBD1 as a possible D gene (7 bases). V was shortened by 3 bases and J by 3 bases, with 15 bases between the two germline ends. This CDR3 has 15 amino acids. From germline, CDR1 is GTSNPN and CDR2 SVGIG (reference sequence). The CDR3 reads CAWSGGTASKNIQYF. CDR3 bases: TGTGCCTGGAGCGGCGGGACAGCGAGCAAAAACATTCAGTACTTC.

This chain links TRBV19 with TRBJ1-1; possible D gene TRBD1, 5 bases. Trimming cost V 7 bases and J 1 base, with 13 bases left between them. The CDR3 extends over 14 amino acids. The germline V gene encodes CDR1 LNHDA and CDR2 SQIVND (reference sequence). CDR3 sequence reads: CASKWGVTNTEAFF. CDR3 in DNA: TGTGCCAGTAAATGGGGGGTTACGAACACTGAAGCTTTCTTT.

The J gene is TRBJ1-4, the V gene TRBV3-1 (or the pseudogene TRBV3-2); D unclear. Trimming shortened V by 5 bases and J by 3 bases, and 13 bases separated the two germline ends. The germline CDR1 and CDR2 sequences are LGHDT and YNNKEL (reference sequence). This CDR3 is 15 amino acids long. The CDR3 protein is CASSMRELPNEKLFF. The CDR3 DNA reads TGTGCCAGCAGCATGCGAGAATTGCCTAATGAAAAACTGTTTTTT.

The chain recombines TRBV29-1 with TRBJ2-3; unclear D gene. CDR1 is SQVTM and CDR2 is ANQGSEA in the germline V gene. This CDR3 has 14 residues. V lost 6 bases and J lost 0, with 13 bases in between. The CDR3 coding sequence is TGCAGCGTCCGTTACTCGTCTAGCACAGATACGCAGTATTTT. Translated: CSVRYSSSTDTQYF.

This chain joins TRBV29-1 and TRBJ2-7; possible D gene TRBD2, 6 bases. V was clipped by 7 bases and J by 6 bases, with 13 bases between them. The length of the CDR3 is 11 residues. CDR1 SQVTM and CDR2 ANQGSEA come from the germline V gene. CDR3 in DNA: TGCAGCGCAAGGAGGGTCGCCGAGCAGTACTTC. Amino acid sequence: CSARRVAEQYF.

This chain joins TRBV6-5 and TRBJ1-4, with 7 bases that match TRBD1. This CDR3 spans 15 amino acids. The trim removed 0 bases at V and 7 bases at J, leaving 5 bases unmatched. From germline, CDR1 is MNHEY and CDR2 SVGAGI. The CDR3 coding sequence is TGTGCCAGCAGTTACTCCCGCGGGACAGTTGAAAAACTGTTTTTT. This codes for CASSYSRGTVEKLFF.

V usage is TRBV27 and J usage is TRBJ2-7, with 9 bases identical to TRBD2. Germline assignment: CDR1 MNHEY and CDR2 SMNVEV (reference sequence). The CDR3 runs to 14 residues. Trimming at V came to 7 bases and at J to 6 bases, leaving 10 bases not matched to a gene. CDR3 nucleotide sequence: TGTGCCAGCACCCCGGTAGGAGCGGGAGGCGAGCAGTACTTC. Protein sequence: CASTPVGAGGEQYF.

V usage is TRBV6-6 and J usage is TRBJ2-7; 7 nucleotides agree with TRBD1. The CDR3 runs to 12 residues. Trimming cost V 6 bases and J 5 bases; bases outside gene matches: 4. CDR1 and CDR2 (germline): MNHNY, SVGAGI (reference sequence). In nucleotides, the CDR3 is TGTGCCAGCAGACAGACAGGGAACGAGCAGTACTTC. This encodes CASRQTGNEQYF.

V gene TRBV15 combines with J gene TRBJ2-7; D may be TRBD1 (8 bases). V lost 2 bases and J lost 5, with 16 bases in between. The CDR3 is 15 residues long. Germline loops: CDR1 LNHNV, CDR2 YYDKDF (reference sequence). The CDR3 DNA is TGTGCCACCAGCAGAATAGGACAGGGAGGGCACGAGCAGTACTTC. Its protein product is CATSRIGQGGHEQYF.

The chain uses TRBV30 and TRBJ2-1, with 9 bases matching TRBD1. This CDR3 is 15 amino acids long. The junction had 9 bases not matched to a gene; V was cut back by 3 bases and J by 6 bases. Germline CDR1 is GTSNPN and CDR2 is SVGIG (reference sequence). CDR3 loop: CAWRIIQGALNEQFF. CDR3 DNA: TGTGCCTGGAGGATTATACAGGGGGCCCTCAATGAGCAGTTCTTC.

The rearrangement links TRBV29-1 to TRBJ2-7; 11 bases are a match to TRBD1. The CDR3 loop spans 13 amino acids. V gave up 7 bases and J gave up 2 bases; unmatched junction bases: 4. Germline CDR1 SQVTM, CDR2 ANQGSEA. The CDR3 protein is CSAPGQGAYEQYF. As DNA, the CDR3 is TGCAGCGCTCCGGGACAGGGGGCCTACGAGCAGTACTTC.

This clone was seen a few times. The J gene is TRBJ2-7, the V gene TRBV2; D is uncertain. This CDR3 comprises 12 residues. V was clipped by 5 bases and J by 4 bases, with 9 bases between them. CDR1 and CDR2 from the germline V gene are SNHLY and FYNNEI. CDR3 sequence: CASSYTEYEQYF. The CDR3, as DNA: TGTGCCAGCAGTTATACAGAGTACGAGCAGTACTTC.

The rearrangement uses TRBV6-1 and TRBJ2-1; 7 bases are a match to TRBD1. From germline, CDR1 is MNHNS and CDR2 SASEGT. V was clipped by 2 bases and J by 8 bases; unmatched bases: 12. The CDR3 is 16 residues long. The CDR3 nucleotides are TGTGCCAGCAGTGAATTTGTCAGGGGGATCCTTGATGAGCAGTTCTTC. It yields the protein CASSEFVRGILDEQFF.